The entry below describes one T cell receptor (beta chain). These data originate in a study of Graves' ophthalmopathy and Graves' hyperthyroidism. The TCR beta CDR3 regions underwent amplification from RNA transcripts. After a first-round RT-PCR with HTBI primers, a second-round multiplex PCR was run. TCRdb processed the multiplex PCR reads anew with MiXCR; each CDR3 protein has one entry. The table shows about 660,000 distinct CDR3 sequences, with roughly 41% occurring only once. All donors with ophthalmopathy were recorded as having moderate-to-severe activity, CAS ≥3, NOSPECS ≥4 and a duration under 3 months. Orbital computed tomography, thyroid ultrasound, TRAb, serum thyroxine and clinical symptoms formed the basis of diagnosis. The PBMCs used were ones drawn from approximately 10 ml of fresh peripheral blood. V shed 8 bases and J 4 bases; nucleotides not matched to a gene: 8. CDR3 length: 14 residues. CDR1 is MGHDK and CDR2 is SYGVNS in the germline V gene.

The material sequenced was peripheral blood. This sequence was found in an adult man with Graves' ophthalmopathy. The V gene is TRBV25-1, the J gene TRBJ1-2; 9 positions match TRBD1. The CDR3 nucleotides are TGTGCCAGCGGGGGACAGGGAATCCTCTATGGCTACACCTTC. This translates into CASGGQGILYGYTF.